Listed here are 31 T cell receptor beta chains from one sample, sequenced in a study of cytomegalovirus exposure and HLA in healthy donors. The PCR had 60 Vbeta and 13 Jbeta primers. Assay used: immunoSEQ multiplex PCR; TCRdb lists only in-frame clones, some missing. This table holds some 100,000 clones, about 73% found once. Sequenced material: PBMCs. These receptors all come from a woman between 50 and 59 years old in good health and CMV-seropositive.

This chain links TRBV5-8 with TRBJ1-5; no definite D call. Germline CDR1 reads SGHTS; CDR2 reads YDEGEE. The CDR3 is made up of 15 amino acids. V dropped 6 bases and J dropped 4 bases, with 17 bases sitting between them. The CDR3 nucleotides read TGTGCCAGCAAATCGCCGGTCTTGGTGAATCAGCCCCAGCATTTT. Its translation is CASKSPVLVNQPQHF.

In its sample, this clone was seen a few times. The chain employs TRBV6-1 and TRBJ2-1; 7 nucleotides line up with TRBD2. Germline V gene sequence: CDR1 MNHNS, CDR2 SASEGT. J lost 7 bases, V lost 0 bases, and 6 bases had no gene match. The CDR3 sequence is 15 residues long. The CDR3 DNA is TGTGCCAGCAGTGAAGCGAGGGGAGGGTGGAATGAGCAGTTCTTC. Translating it yields CASSEARGGWNEQFF.

Of note for this clone: Distinct nucleotide sequences in the sample also encode this CDR3. This chain links TRBV19 with TRBJ1-5; perhaps TRBD1 as D (5 bases). CDR3 size: 16 residues. From germline, CDR1 is LNHDA and CDR2 SQIVND (reference sequence). V dropped 6 bases and J dropped 1 base, with 16 bases sitting between them. The CDR3 nucleotides are TGTGCCAGTAGCTCGTATTGGGCAGGGAGCAATCAGCCCCAGCATTTT. Protein: CASSSYWAGSNQPQHF. The variable domain in full, with the rest retrieved from reference TRBV19 and TRBJ1-5, is DGGITQSPKYLFRKEGQNVTLSCEQNLNHDAMYWYRQDPGQGLRLIYYSQIVNDFQKGDIAEGYSVSREKKESFPLTVTSAQKNPTAFYLCASSSYWAGSNQPQHFGDGTRLSIL.

The chain uses TRBV5-6 and TRBJ1-6; 11 bases map to TRBD1. V lost 4 bases to trimming and J lost 9 bases; unmatched junction nucleotides: 0. The CDR3 extends over 13 amino acids. The germline V gene encodes CDR1 SGHDT and CDR2 YYEEEE. Here the CDR3 reads CASSGTGGSPLHF. The CDR3 nucleotides read TGTGCCAGCAGCGGGACAGGGGGTTCACCCCTCCACTTT.

The chain recombines TRBV19 with TRBJ2-3, with 10 bases matching TRBD2. CDR3 length equals 15 residues. Germline V CDR1 and CDR2: LNHDA, SQIVND (reference sequence). The V and J ends lost 4 bases and 4 bases, in that order; junction bases with no gene match: 5. The CDR3 nucleotides are TGTGCCAGTAGTACCCAGCGGGAGGGGCCAGATACGCAGTATTTT. This encodes CASSTQREGPDTQYF.

The rearrangement uses TRBV5-1 and TRBJ1-2, with 9 bases fitting TRBD1. Germline CDR1 SGHRS, CDR2 YFSETQ. V gave up 4 bases and J gave up 5 bases; unmatched junction bases: 9. CDR3 length equals 15 residues. The CDR3, as DNA: TGCGCCAGCAGCCGGGACAGGGCAACCTCTTATGGCTACACCTTC. Protein product: CASSRDRATSYGYTF.

This clone was picked up many times. This chain connects TRBV2 to TRBJ1-5; 9 bases map to TRBD1. This CDR3 is built from 13 residues. The germline gives CDR1 SNHLY, CDR2 FYNNEI. V was clipped by 10 bases and J by 0 bases; unmatched bases: 1. CDR3 nucleotides: TGTGCCACGACAGGGGGTAGCAATCAGCCCCAGCATTTT. Translation: CATTGGSNQPQHF.

This clone is a singleton in its sample. The chain joins TRBV5-4 to TRBJ2-3; TRBD1 might be the D (5 bases). The ends were cut back, 0 bases at V and 1 base at J, with 9 bases in the middle. CDR1 SGHNT and CDR2 YYREEE come from the germline V gene (reference sequence). This CDR3 spans 15 amino acids. CDR3 coding DNA: TGTGCCAGCAGCTTGGTTCTAGGGGGCACAGATACGCAGTATTTT. Its protein product is CASSLVLGGTDTQYF.

The gene calls are TRBV6-5 and TRBJ1-1, with a weak D call TRBD1 (6 bases). This CDR3 region has 14 residues. Looked up from germline, CDR1 is MNHEY and CDR2 is SVGAGI. V was clipped by 5 bases and J by 4 bases, with 14 bases between them. DNA for the CDR3: TGTGCCAGCAGTCCCACTTTAGGGGGCACTGAAGCTTTCTTT. Translating gives CASSPTLGGTEAFF.

This chain connects TRBV13 to TRBJ2-3; TRBD2 agrees at 14 bases. The length of the CDR3 is 18 residues. With V trimmed by 5 bases and J by 7 bases, 14 bases remained unmatched. Germline CDR1 is PRHDT and CDR2 is FYEKMQ (reference sequence). The CDR3 DNA follows: TGTGCCAGCAGCGGGCGGGGACTAGCGGGAGCTGGGGCAAATACGCAGTATTTT. As protein: CASSGRGLAGAGANTQYF.

The chain combines TRBV6-5 with TRBJ2-1, with D maybe TRBD2 (5 bases). Germline lookup yields CDR1 MNHEY and CDR2 SVGAGI. Between the trimmed V and J ends, which lost 3 bases and 1 base, there was a span of 13 bases. The CDR3 consists of 16 residues. This CDR3 reads CASSYEGAESYNEQFF. The CDR3 coding sequence is TGTGCCAGCAGTTATGAGGGAGCGGAGTCCTACAATGAGCAGTTCTTC.

The V gene is TRBV5-1, the J gene TRBJ1-1, with D possibly matching TRBD1 (6 bases). This CDR3 contains 13 residues. Germline values: CDR1 SGHRS, CDR2 YFSETQ. V dropped 4 bases and J dropped 6 bases, with 13 bases sitting between them. CDR3 coding DNA: TGCGCCAGCAGCCAACAGAGGACAGCTGAAGCTTTCTTT. The encoded protein is CASSQQRTAEAFF.

J is TRBJ2-4 and V is TRBV28, with 14 nucleotides matching TRBD2. Germline trimming cut 6 bases from V and 10 bases from J; bases unmatched to any gene: 11. The germline gives CDR1 MDHEN, CDR2 SYDVKM. The CDR3 is 16 amino acids. This chain's CDR3 is CASSPGLAGVRGIQYF. For the CDR3, the DNA is TGTGCCAGCAGCCCGGGACTAGCGGGAGTCCGAGGAATTCAGTACTTC.

The rearrangement uses TRBV5-4 and TRBJ2-3; a possible D gene is TRBD1 (6 bases). Between the trimmed V and J ends, which lost 0 bases and 5 bases, there was a span of 10 bases. The CDR3 is 14 amino acids. The germline gives CDR1 SGHNT, CDR2 YYREEE (reference sequence). For the CDR3, the DNA is TGTGCCAGCAGCTTGGAGGCAGGGGAAGATACGCAGTATTTT. Its protein product is CASSLEAGEDTQYF.

This chain joins TRBV2 and TRBJ1-5; D not resolved. Between the trimmed V and J ends, which lost 2 bases and 6 bases, there was a span of 8 bases. The CDR3 runs to 13 residues. The germline gives CDR1 SNHLY, CDR2 FYNNEI. CDR3 nucleotides: TGTGCCAGCAGTGAACGCCTATTTCAGCCCCAGCATTTT. It translates to CASSERLFQPQHF.

This clone was recorded a few times. The rearrangement links TRBV5-6 to TRBJ1-6; D gene ambiguous. CDR3 length equals 16 residues. The V end lost 0 bases, the J end lost 2 bases, and 9 bases lay between the germline ends. Germline lookup yields CDR1 SGHDT and CDR2 YYEEEE. As DNA, the CDR3 is TGTGCCAGCAGCTTGGGCAGCGGGACCTATAATTCACCCCTCCACTTT. Its translation: CASSLGSGTYNSPLHF.

This sequence joins TRBV2 and TRBJ1-2; possible D gene TRBD1, 6 bases. This CDR3 spans 15 amino acids. Trimming cost V 2 bases and J 0 bases, with 10 bases left between them. Germline loops: CDR1 SNHLY, CDR2 FYNNEI. The DNA for the CDR3 is TGTGCCAGCAGTGAATTAAGGACAGCTAACTATGGCTACACCTTC. Protein product: CASSELRTANYGYTF.

The J gene is TRBJ1-1, the V gene TRBV18; D possibly corresponds to TRBD1 (6 bases). V shed 3 bases and J shed 5 bases, with 7 bases lying between them. Germline V lookup: CDR1 KGHSH, CDR2 LQKENI. The CDR3 covers 12 residues. This chain's CDR3 is CASSPGATEAFF. The CDR3 nucleotides read TGTGCCAGCTCACCGGGGGCTACTGAAGCTTTCTTT.

To note about this clone: The sample carries other DNA sequences with the same CDR3. V and J are TRBV6-5 and TRBJ1-1; 7 positions agree with TRBD1. Germline-derived CDR1 and CDR2 are MNHEY and SVGAGI. Germline trimming cut 9 bases from V and 0 bases from J; bases unmatched to any gene: 4. CDR3 length: 13 amino acids. DNA for the CDR3: TGTGCCAGTAGACAGGGCATGAACACTGAAGCTTTCTTT. Protein product: CASRQGMNTEAFF.

The rearrangement links TRBV7-8 to TRBJ2-1; 8 bases align to TRBD2. J lost 9 bases, V lost 5 bases, and 12 bases had no gene match. The CDR3 sequence is 15 residues long. Germline values: CDR1 SGHVS, CDR2 FQNEAQ. CDR3 sequence: CASSPYVGGGREQFF. The CDR3 bases are TGTGCCAGCAGCCCCTACGTGGGCGGGGGGCGTGAGCAGTTCTTC. Variable domain in full (rest from reference TRBV7-8 and TRBJ2-1): GAGVSQSPRYKVAKRGQDVALRCDPISGHVSLFWYQQALGQGPEFLTYFQNEAQLDKSGLPSDRFFAERPEGSVSTLKIQRTQQEDSAVYLCASSPYVGGGREQFFGPGTRLTVL.

The J gene is TRBJ2-7, the V gene TRBV5-5; TRBD2 agrees at 7 bases. The V gene's germline CDR1 is SGHKS and CDR2 YYEKEE (reference sequence). This CDR3 is built from 15 residues. The V and J ends lost 0 bases and 5 bases, in that order; junction bases with no gene match: 8. As DNA, the CDR3 is TGTGCCAGCAGCTTGGCGGGGAGGGCCAGAGACGAGCAGTACTTC. This gives the protein CASSLAGRARDEQYF.

This clone came up a few times. V gene TRBV30 combines with J gene TRBJ1-5, with D tentatively TRBD1 (5 bases). V lost 5 bases and J lost 2, with 13 bases in between. Germline V gives CDR1 GTSNPN, CDR2 SVGIG (reference sequence). The CDR3 has 14 amino acids. CDR3 residues: CAWGGDRGNQPQHF. The CDR3 region has the DNA TGTGCCTGGGGGGGGGACCGCGGCAATCAGCCCCAGCATTTT.

The chain joins TRBV27 to TRBJ2-3, with 7 bases aligning to TRBD1. The CDR3 extends over 14 amino acids. The germline CDR1 and CDR2 sequences are MNHEY and SMNVEV (reference sequence). Trimming cost V 5 bases and J 6 bases; bases outside gene matches: 8. CDR3 in amino acids: CASSLEGAADTQYF. In DNA, the CDR3 is TGTGCCAGCAGTCTCGAGGGGGCAGCGGATACGCAGTATTTT.

The CDR3 sequence: CASSSVDRVYNEQFF. In DNA form, the CDR3 reads TGTGCCAGTAGCAGCGTCGACAGAGTGTACAATGAGCAGTTCTTC. The chain employs TRBV19 and TRBJ2-1, with TRBD1 as a possible D gene (5 bases). The V end was cut by 6 bases, the J end by 4 bases, with 16 bases between. Germline V lookup: CDR1 LNHDA, CDR2 SQIVND (reference sequence). The length of the CDR3 is 15 residues.

CDR3 bases: TGCGCCAGCAGCCAAGTTCGGACAGGGGGCGATCAGCCCCAGCATTTT. It codes for CASSQVRTGGDQPQHF. The chain recombines TRBV4-1 with TRBJ1-5, with 11 bases that match TRBD1. Germline V gene lookup returns CDR1 MGHRA and CDR2 YSYEKL. This CDR3 is 16 amino acids long. The trim removed 1 base at V and 5 bases at J, leaving 4 bases unmatched.

This clone was detected only a few times. This chain uses TRBV5-1 with TRBJ2-3; the D is unclear. Germline CDR1 SGHRS, CDR2 YFSETQ. This CDR3 contains 16 residues. Trimming left V 0 bases short and J 0 bases short, with 11 bases between. The CDR3 region is CASSLDGATSTDTQYF. The CDR3 DNA follows: TGCGCCAGCAGCTTGGATGGAGCTACTAGCACAGATACGCAGTATTTT. Based on the CDR3 plus reference TRBV5-1 and TRBJ2-3, the full variable domain is KAGVTQTPRYLIKTRGQQVTLSCSPISGHRSVSWYQQTPGQGLQFLFEYFSETQRNKGNFPGRFSGRQFSNSRSEMNVSTLELGDSALYLCASSLDGATSTDTQYFGPGTRLTVL.

This chain joins TRBV5-1 and TRBJ2-7, with TRBD2 as a possible D gene (6 bases). The CDR3 consists of 14 residues. V was pared by 0 bases and J by 0 bases, with 7 bases between. Germline V gene data show CDR1 as SGHRS and CDR2 as YFSETQ. In DNA form, the CDR3 reads TGCGCCAGCAGCTTGGGGGGGGACTCCTACGAGCAGTACTTC. This encodes CASSLGGDSYEQYF.

This chain connects TRBV7-9 to TRBJ1-4; D unresolved. CDR1 is SEHNR, CDR2 FQNEAQ, per germline (reference sequence). The CDR3 runs to 13 residues. Trimming removed 6 bases from V and 0 bases from J, with 5 bases in between. CDR3 bases: TGTGCCAGCAGAGCTTCAACTAATGAAAAACTGTTTTTT. Its protein product is CASRASTNEKLFF.

The genes are TRBV5-6 and TRBJ2-2; D is possibly TRBD1 (6 bases). CDR1 and CDR2 (germline): SGHDT, YYEEEE. The CDR3 has 14 amino acids. Deletions cut 3 bases from V and 5 bases from J, with 11 bases between. Here the CDR3 DNA reads TGTGCCAGCAGCTGGACTGGACAGACCGGGGAGCTGTTTTTT. Its protein is CASSWTGQTGELFF.

Only a few counts were recorded for this clone. The chain combines TRBV19 with TRBJ1-1, with TRBD1 as a possible D gene (5 bases). V shed 5 bases and J shed 4 bases, with 17 bases lying between them. Germline V gene sequence: CDR1 LNHDA, CDR2 SQIVND (reference sequence). CDR3 size: 15 residues. The CDR3 sequence: CASSPPWQGVTEAFF. The DNA for the CDR3 is TGTGCCAGTAGTCCCCCATGGCAGGGTGTCACTGAAGCTTTCTTT.

The chain carries TRBV28 and TRBJ2-2; D not certain. This CDR3 contains 14 residues. V was clipped by 4 bases and J by 3 bases, with 9 bases between them. Germline V lookup: CDR1 MDHEN, CDR2 SYDVKM. Written as DNA, the CDR3 is TGTGCCAGCAGTTGGTTCATAGACACCGGGGAGCTGTTTTTT. It is translated as CASSWFIDTGELFF.